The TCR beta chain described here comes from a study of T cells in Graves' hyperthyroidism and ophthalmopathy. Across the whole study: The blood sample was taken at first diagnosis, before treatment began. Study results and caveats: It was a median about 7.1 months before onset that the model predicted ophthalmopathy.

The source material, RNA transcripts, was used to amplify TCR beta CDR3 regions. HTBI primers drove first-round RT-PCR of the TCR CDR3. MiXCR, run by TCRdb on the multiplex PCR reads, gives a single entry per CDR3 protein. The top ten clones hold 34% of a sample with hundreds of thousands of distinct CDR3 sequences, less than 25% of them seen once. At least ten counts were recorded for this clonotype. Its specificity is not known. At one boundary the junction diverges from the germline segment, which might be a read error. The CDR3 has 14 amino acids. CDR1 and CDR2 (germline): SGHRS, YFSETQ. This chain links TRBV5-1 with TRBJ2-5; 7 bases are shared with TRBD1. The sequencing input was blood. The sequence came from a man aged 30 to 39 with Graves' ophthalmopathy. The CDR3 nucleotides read TGTGCCAGCAGCTTAGCCGGGACAGAAGAGACCCAGTACTTC. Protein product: CASSLAGTEETQYF.